This T cell receptor beta chain was identified in a study of shared clonotypes between healthy human individuals. The naive CD8 population came from CD45RO-negative cells selected for CCR7, without terminally differentiated effector memory CD45RA+ cells. With 0 bases removed from V and 0 bases from J, the gap between germline ends came to 10 bases. This CDR3 contains 15 residues. Germline values: CDR1 SGHRS, CDR2 YFSETQ. Assay used: immunoSEQ multiplex PCR; TCRdb lists only in-frame clones, some missing. Of roughly 810,000 clones in the sample, about 96% are singletons; the top ten hold approximately 0.2%. Broader study findings: The represented genetic and exposure-history diversity was limited by the small number of donors. A handful of donors shared 4.5% to 6.5% of their naive CD4 clonotypes.

Comment on this clone: Its antigen is as yet unknown.

Sequencing was performed on naive CD8+ T cells sorted from blood. This rearrangement joins TRBV5-1 to TRBJ2-7, with a tentative D call TRBD2 (5 bases). The receptor comes from a man aged 25 to 40 in good health. The CDR3 nucleotides are TGCGCCAGCAGCTTGGAGACGGGGTTCTCCTACGAGCAGTACTTC. The encoded protein is CASSLETGFSYEQYF.